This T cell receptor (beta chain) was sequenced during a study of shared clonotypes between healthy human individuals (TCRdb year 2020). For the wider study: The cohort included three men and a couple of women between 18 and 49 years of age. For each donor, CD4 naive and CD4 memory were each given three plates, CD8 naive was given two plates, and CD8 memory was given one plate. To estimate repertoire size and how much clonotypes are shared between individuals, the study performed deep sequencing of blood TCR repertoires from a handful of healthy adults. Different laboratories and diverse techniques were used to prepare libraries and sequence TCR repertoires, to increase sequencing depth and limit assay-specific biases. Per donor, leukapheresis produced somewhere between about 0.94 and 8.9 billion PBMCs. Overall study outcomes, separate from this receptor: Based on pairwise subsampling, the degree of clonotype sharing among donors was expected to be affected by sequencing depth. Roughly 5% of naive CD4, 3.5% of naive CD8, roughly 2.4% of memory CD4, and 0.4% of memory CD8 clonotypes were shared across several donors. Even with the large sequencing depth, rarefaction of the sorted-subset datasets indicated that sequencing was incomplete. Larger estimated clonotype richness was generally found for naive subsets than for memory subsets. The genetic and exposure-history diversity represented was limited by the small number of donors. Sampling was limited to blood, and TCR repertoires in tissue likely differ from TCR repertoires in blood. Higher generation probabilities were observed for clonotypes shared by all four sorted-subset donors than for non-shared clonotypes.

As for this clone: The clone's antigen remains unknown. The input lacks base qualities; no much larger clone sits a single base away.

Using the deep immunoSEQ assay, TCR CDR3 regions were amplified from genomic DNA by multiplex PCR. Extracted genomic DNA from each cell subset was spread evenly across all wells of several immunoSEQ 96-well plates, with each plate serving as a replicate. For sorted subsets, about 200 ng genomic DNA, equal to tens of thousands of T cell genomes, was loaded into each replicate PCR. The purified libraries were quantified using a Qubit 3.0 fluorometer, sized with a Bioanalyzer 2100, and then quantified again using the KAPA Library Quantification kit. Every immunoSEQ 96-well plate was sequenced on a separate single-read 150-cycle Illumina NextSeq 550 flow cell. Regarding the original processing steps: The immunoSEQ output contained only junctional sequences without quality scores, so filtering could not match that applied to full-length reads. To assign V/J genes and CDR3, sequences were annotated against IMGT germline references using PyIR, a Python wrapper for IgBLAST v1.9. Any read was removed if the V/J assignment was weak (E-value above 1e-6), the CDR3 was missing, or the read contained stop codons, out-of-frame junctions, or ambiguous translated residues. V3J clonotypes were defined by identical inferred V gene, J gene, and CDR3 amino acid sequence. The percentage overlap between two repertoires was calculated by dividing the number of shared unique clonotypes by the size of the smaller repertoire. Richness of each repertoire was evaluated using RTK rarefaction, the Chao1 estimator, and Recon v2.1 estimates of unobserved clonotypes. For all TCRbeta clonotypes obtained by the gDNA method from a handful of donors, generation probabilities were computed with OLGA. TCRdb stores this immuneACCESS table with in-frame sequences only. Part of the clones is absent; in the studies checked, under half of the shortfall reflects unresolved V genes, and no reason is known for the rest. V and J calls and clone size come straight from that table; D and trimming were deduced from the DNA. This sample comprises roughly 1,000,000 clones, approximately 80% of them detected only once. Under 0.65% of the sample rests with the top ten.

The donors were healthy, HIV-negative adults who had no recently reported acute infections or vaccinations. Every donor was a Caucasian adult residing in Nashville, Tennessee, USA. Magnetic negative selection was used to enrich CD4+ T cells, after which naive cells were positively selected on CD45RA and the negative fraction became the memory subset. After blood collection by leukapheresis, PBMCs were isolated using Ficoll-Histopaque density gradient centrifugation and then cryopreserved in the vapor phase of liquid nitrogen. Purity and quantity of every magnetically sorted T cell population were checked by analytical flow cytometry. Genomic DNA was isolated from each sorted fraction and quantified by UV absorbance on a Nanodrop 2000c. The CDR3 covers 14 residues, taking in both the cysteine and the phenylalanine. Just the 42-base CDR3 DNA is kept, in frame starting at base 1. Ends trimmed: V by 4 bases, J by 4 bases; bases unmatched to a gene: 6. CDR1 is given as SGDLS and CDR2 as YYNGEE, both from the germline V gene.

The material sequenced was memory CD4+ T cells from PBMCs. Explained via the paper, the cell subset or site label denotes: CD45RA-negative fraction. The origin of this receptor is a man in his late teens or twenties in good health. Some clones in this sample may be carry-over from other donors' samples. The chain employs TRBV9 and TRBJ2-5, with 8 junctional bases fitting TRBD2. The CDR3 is CASSREGSGETQYF. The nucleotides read TGTGCCAGCAGCCGGGAGGGAAGCGGAGAGACCCAGTACTTC.